A single sample gave rise to the 13 T cell receptor beta chains below, sequenced in a study of shared clonotypes between healthy human individuals. Profiling relied on immunoSEQ multiplex PCR, and the TCRdb table lists in-frame clones only, not all of them. The sample has over a million clones; approximately 72% are singletons. The sequenced sample consisted of memory CD4+ T cells sorted from blood. Subset noted: CD45RA-negative fraction. Receptors originate from a man aged 18 to 35 in good health.

The chain links TRBV21-1 to TRBJ1-2; the table gives TRBD1 as D, unverified against the DNA. TRBV21-1 is labeled a pseudogene. The CDR3 spans 14 residues. DNA for the CDR3: TGTGCCAGCAGCTCCGAGGACAGGGCGGATGGCTACACCTTC. It codes for CASSSEDRADGYTF.

The chain carries TRBV27 and TRBJ1-2; possible D gene TRBD1, 5 bases. CDR1 MNHEY and CDR2 SMNVEV come from the germline V gene (reference sequence). The CDR3 extends over 16 amino acids. V gave up 5 bases and J gave up 2 bases, with 18 bases separating them. The CDR3 DNA reads as TGTGCCAGCAGTCCACGGGGGTTCGGACTGAACTATGGCTACACCTTC. Encoded protein: CASSPRGFGLNYGYTF.

The chain carries TRBV5-1 and TRBJ2-7; no definite D call. This CDR3 region has 12 residues. CDR1 is SGHRS and CDR2 is YFSETQ in the germline V gene. V was cut by 3 bases and J by 3 bases, with 7 bases left in between. For the CDR3, the DNA is TGCGCCAGCAGCTCCGTCAACTACGAGCAGTACTTC. Translating it yields CASSSVNYEQYF.

This clone has at least ten counts. The genes are TRBV28 and TRBJ2-4, with a possible D match to TRBD1 (5 bases). Trimming cost V 5 bases and J 3 bases, with 17 bases left between them. From germline, CDR1 is MDHEN and CDR2 SYDVKM. The CDR3 extends over 16 amino acids. The DNA for the CDR3 is TGTGCCAGCAGTATCCGCGCGACAGTGGGCAAAAACATTCAGTACTTC. Its translation is CASSIRATVGKNIQYF.

The rearrangement joins TRBV28 to TRBJ1-1, with D unresolved. Trimming pared 7 bases from V and 0 bases from J, leaving 15 bases between. CDR3 length equals 15 residues. The germline V gene has CDR1 MDHEN and CDR2 SYDVKM. CDR3 coding DNA: TGTGCCAGCAATACCAGACGGGTTTTGAACACTGAAGCTTTCTTT. It yields the protein CASNTRRVLNTEAFF.

The chain uses TRBV7-2 and TRBJ2-1; D may be TRBD1 (5 bases). V lost 4 bases and J lost 7, with 14 bases in between. This CDR3 spans 14 amino acids. Germline assignment: CDR1 SGHTA and CDR2 FQGNSA. The CDR3 region is CASSSVPRGNEQFF. CDR3 in DNA: TGTGCCAGCAGCTCCGTTCCAAGGGGAAATGAGCAGTTCTTC.

Of note for this clone: A far larger clone is off by one base, so a read error is likely. The chain carries TRBV7-9 and TRBJ1-2; D gene ambiguous. This CDR3 has 14 amino acids. Germline CDR1 SEHNR, CDR2 FQNEAQ (reference sequence). DNA of the CDR3: TGTGCCAGCAGCGCGGACCTAGTTGACTATGACTACACCTTC. Protein: CASSADLVDYDYTF.

The gene calls are TRBV14 and TRBJ1-6, with D uncertain. Between the trimmed V and J ends, which lost 0 bases and 9 bases, there was a span of 9 bases. In germline, CDR1 is SGHDN, CDR2 FVKESK. CDR3 length: 14 amino acids. CDR3 nucleotides: TGTGCCAGCAGCCAAGAGTCGAGGGCTTCACCCCTCCACTTT. This gives the protein CASSQESRASPLHF. Using reference TRBV14 and TRBJ1-6 for the parts outside the CDR3, the full variable domain is EAGVTQFPSHSVIEKGQTVTLRCDPISGHDNLYWYRRVMGKEIKFLLHFVKESKQDESGMPNNRFLAERTGGTYSTLKVQPAELEDSGVYFCASSQESRASPLHFGNGTRLTVT.

This clone was recorded only once. The rearrangement joins TRBV28 to TRBJ1-5; 8 bases fit TRBD1. Per germline, CDR1 MDHEN and CDR2 SYDVKM. J lost 4 bases, V lost 2 bases, and 4 bases had no gene match. The CDR3 is made up of 15 amino acids. The CDR3 sequence is CASSLTRTGNQPQHF. In DNA, the CDR3 is TGTGCCAGCAGTTTAACTCGGACAGGGAATCAGCCCCAGCATTTT.

The chain has TRBV29-1 and TRBJ2-7, with 10 bases identical to TRBD1. Per the germline V gene, CDR1 is SQVTM and CDR2 is ANQGSEA. This CDR3 has 13 residues. Losses at the gene ends were 2 bases for V and 5 bases for J; bases not matched to a gene: 3. The CDR3 here is CSVEKGQGNEQYF. The CDR3 coding sequence is TGCAGCGTTGAAAAGGGACAGGGGAACGAGCAGTACTTC.

The chain links TRBV10-3 to TRBJ2-2, with D tentatively TRBD1 (5 bases). Trimming removed 0 bases at V and 6 bases at J, with 11 bases between. The CDR3 has 15 amino acids. In germline, CDR1 is ENHRY, CDR2 SYGVKD. CDR3 protein: CAISESRMGPGELFF. CDR3 coding DNA: TGTGCCATCAGTGAGTCGAGGATGGGGCCCGGGGAGCTGTTTTTT.

About this clone itself: The sample holds other DNA sequences that translate to the same CDR3. This chain joins TRBV4-1 and TRBJ1-2, with D unresolved. This CDR3 spans 15 amino acids. CDR1 and CDR2 (germline): MGHRA, YSYEKL. V lost 0 bases, J lost 0 bases, and 8 bases lay in between. In nucleotides, the CDR3 is TGCGCCAGCAGCCAAGATAGCGCGGCTAACTATGGCTACACCTTC. Amino acid sequence: CASSQDSAANYGYTF.

This chain uses TRBV18 with TRBJ2-7; D may be TRBD2 (5 bases). Trimming took 4 bases from V and 4 from J, leaving 11 bases between them. This CDR3 spans 13 amino acids. Germline CDR1 reads KGHSH; CDR2 reads LQKENI. CDR3 protein: CASSQGRTYEQYF. In DNA form, the CDR3 reads TGTGCCAGCTCACAAGGACGGACTTACGAGCAGTACTTC.